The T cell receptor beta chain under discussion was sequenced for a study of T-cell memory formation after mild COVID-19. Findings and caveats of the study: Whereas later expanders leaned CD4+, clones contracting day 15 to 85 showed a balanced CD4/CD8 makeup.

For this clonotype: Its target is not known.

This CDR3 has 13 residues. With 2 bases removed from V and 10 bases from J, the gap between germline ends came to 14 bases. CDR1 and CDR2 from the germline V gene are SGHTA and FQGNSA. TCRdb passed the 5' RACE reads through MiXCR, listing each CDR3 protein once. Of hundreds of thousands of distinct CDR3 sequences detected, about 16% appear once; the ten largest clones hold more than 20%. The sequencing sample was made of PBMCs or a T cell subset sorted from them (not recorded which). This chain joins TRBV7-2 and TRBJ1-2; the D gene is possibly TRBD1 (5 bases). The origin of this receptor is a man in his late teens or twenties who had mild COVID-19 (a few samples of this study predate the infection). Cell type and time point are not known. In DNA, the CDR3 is TGTGCCAGCAGCTTAAAGGGGACTGGGTTCTACACCTTC. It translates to CASSLKGTGFYTF.